This T cell receptor beta chain was profiled in a study of spatial heterogeneity in lung cancer. The sample holds many counts of this clonotype. The CDR3 contains 13 residues. Germline loops: CDR1 KGHDR, CDR2 SFDVKD. Deletions cut 0 bases from V and 8 bases from J, with 9 bases between. Individually, TCR cDNA molecules were each labelled with a unique molecular identifier. One entry per CDR3 protein, called by TCRdb with MiXCR from the 5' RACE reads. Of 20,000 to 30,000 distinct CDR3 sequences listed, roughly 4.5% are singletons. Time point: sample taken at primary tumor resection. Unsorted whole RNA of tumor, nontumor lung or frozen PBMC was sequenced.

The chain is built from TRBV24-1 and TRBJ1-2, with a tentative D call TRBD1 (5 bases). This receptor was obtained from a male donor with early-stage non-small cell lung cancer. This specimen consisted of PBMCs, obtained at surgery. The CDR3 loop is CATSDLQGGGYTF. CDR3 coding DNA: TGTGCCACCAGTGATTTGCAGGGAGGCGGCTACACCTTC.